The 18 T cell receptor beta chains in this list originate from one sample, sequenced in a study of T cell repertoires and HLA-DP antigens. Which antigens these TCRs recognize remains unknown. The repertoire was sequenced with immunoSEQ multiplex PCR; TCRdb's copy has only in-frame clones and lacks some. Of around 90,000 clones in the sample, 86% were seen once. Sequencing input: CD4+ T cells from PBMCs. The receptor source for this set is a man aged 45 to 65 in good health and CMV-seronegative.

The CDR3 coding sequence is TGTGCCAGCAGAGGGGCGGGGAACAATGAGCAGTTCTTC. Translating it yields CASRGAGNNEQFF. The V and J genes are TRBV5-4 and TRBJ2-1, with D perhaps TRBD2 (6 bases). The CDR3 is 13 residues long. Trimming removed 5 bases at V and 5 bases at J, with 11 bases between. CDR1 and CDR2 from the germline V gene are SGHNT and YYREEE (reference sequence).

V gene TRBV19 combines with J gene TRBJ1-5; no firm D call. From germline, CDR1 is LNHDA and CDR2 SQIVND (reference sequence). The CDR3 sequence is 15 residues long. V lost 0 bases and J 0 bases, leaving 6 bases between the germline ends. CDR3 residues: CASSIDVDSNQPQHF. CDR3 DNA sequence: TGTGCCAGTAGTATAGATGTTGATAGCAATCAGCCCCAGCATTTT.

V is TRBV7-9 and J is TRBJ1-6; D gene uncertain. Deletions cut 6 bases from V and 2 bases from J, with 5 bases between. Germline lookup yields CDR1 SEHNR and CDR2 FQNEAQ (reference sequence). The CDR3 length is 13 residues. The CDR3 protein is CASRGTYNSPLHF. CDR3 bases: TGTGCCAGCAGGGGCACCTATAATTCACCCCTCCACTTT.

V gene TRBV13 combines with J gene TRBJ2-7; D is undetermined. The CDR3 loop spans 11 amino acids. CDR1 is PRHDT, CDR2 FYEKMQ, per germline (reference sequence). Trimming stripped 5 bases from V and 1 base from J, with 3 bases between. CDR3 nucleotides: TGTGCCAGCAGCGCTTCCTACGAGCAGTACTTC. Protein sequence: CASSASYEQYF.

The V gene is TRBV4-1, the J gene TRBJ2-3; 7 bases match TRBD1. Looked up from germline, CDR1 is MGHRA and CDR2 is YSYEKL. With 3 bases clipped from V and 4 bases from J, the junction kept 10 bases outside the gene matches. CDR3 size: 16 residues. This CDR3 is CASSQTSTGWADTQYF. For the CDR3, the DNA is TGCGCCAGCAGCCAGACTTCGACAGGGTGGGCAGATACGCAGTATTTT.

The rearrangement links TRBV5-1 to TRBJ1-3; no clear D gene. Germline V gene lookup returns CDR1 SGHRS and CDR2 YFSETQ. The V end was cut by 1 base, the J end by 4 bases, with 9 bases between. The CDR3 spans 14 residues. CDR3 sequence (DNA): TGCGCCAGCAGCTTGAGCGACGGCGGAAACACCATATATTTT. Residues: CASSLSDGGNTIYF.

The V and J genes are TRBV28 and TRBJ1-1; D is ambiguous. With 6 bases removed from V and 1 base from J, the gap between germline ends came to 15 bases. Germline values: CDR1 MDHEN, CDR2 SYDVKM. The CDR3 is 15 residues long. CDR3 sequence (DNA): TGTGCCAGCAGGGAGGCCCCGTTACGGAACACTGAAGCTTTCTTT. Amino acids: CASREAPLRNTEAFF.

In its sample, this clone was seen once. The CDR3 loop reads CASSNRPRKGPGGNEQYF. In nucleotides, the CDR3 is TGTGCCAGCAGCAACCGACCACGGAAGGGACCGGGGGGGAACGAGCAGTACTTC. The rearrangement joins TRBV21-1 to TRBJ2-7; the table's D call TRBD2 went unverified against the DNA. TRBV21-1 is assigned pseudogene status. This CDR3 is built from 18 residues.

The chain couples TRBV11-3 to TRBJ2-2, with 7 bases fitting TRBD2. The V segment lost 3 bases and the J segment 2 bases; nucleotides outside the gene matches: 9. From germline, CDR1 is SGHNT and CDR2 YENEEA. The CDR3 loop spans 17 amino acids. CDR3 amino acids: CASSFNPSGANTGELFF. The CDR3, as DNA: TGTGCCAGCAGCTTCAACCCTAGCGGTGCAAACACCGGGGAGCTGTTTTTT.

This chain joins TRBV7-9 and TRBJ2-7; a possible D gene is TRBD1 (6 bases). Germline assignment: CDR1 SEHNR and CDR2 FQNEAQ (reference sequence). This CDR3 spans 13 amino acids. Trimming took off 5 bases at V and 3 bases at J, with 11 bases between the two ends. The CDR3, as DNA: TGTGCCAGCAGCCTATTGACAGGCTACGAGCAGTACTTC. Encoded protein: CASSLLTGYEQYF.

This chain connects TRBV4-1 to TRBJ1-4, with TRBD1 matching 9 bases. Germline CDR1 and CDR2: MGHRA and YSYEKL. V lost 0 bases, J lost 0 bases, and 2 bases stayed unmatched. The CDR3 sequence is 17 residues long. The CDR3 reads CASSQDGTGSTNEKLFF. CDR3 sequence (DNA): TGCGCCAGCAGCCAAGATGGGACAGGGTCAACTAATGAAAAACTGTTTTTT.

The chain carries TRBV7-2 and TRBJ2-3, with TRBD2 identical over 7 bases. The trim removed 3 bases at V and 3 bases at J, leaving 3 bases unmatched. This CDR3 contains 14 residues. Germline V CDR1 and CDR2: SGHTA, FQGNSA. The CDR3 region has the DNA TGTGCCAGCAGCTTCGCGGGAGTGACAGATACGCAGTATTTT. It is translated as CASSFAGVTDTQYF.

The V gene is TRBV18, the J gene TRBJ2-1; D gene uncertain. Trimming took off 5 bases at V and 10 bases at J, with 9 bases between the two ends. This CDR3 contains 11 residues. Looked up from germline, CDR1 is KGHSH and CDR2 is LQKENI. Written as DNA, the CDR3 is TGTGCCAGCTCAACTACGACAGAGCAGTTCTTC. Residues: CASSTTTEQFF.

The V and J genes are TRBV5-1 and TRBJ1-2, with D possibly matching TRBD1 (6 bases). The CDR3 consists of 15 residues. Germline CDR1 reads SGHRS; CDR2 reads YFSETQ. Trimming pared 2 bases from V and 4 bases from J, leaving 15 bases between. CDR3 loop: CASSFLGASGYGYTF. The CDR3 DNA follows: TGCGCCAGCAGCTTCCTGGGGGCTTCGGGCTATGGCTACACCTTC.

This chain connects TRBV6-5 to TRBJ1-2; weak D call: TRBD1 (6 bases). The CDR3 has 14 amino acids. The V end was cut by 6 bases, the J end by 6 bases, with 17 bases between. The germline CDR1 and CDR2 sequences are MNHEY and SVGAGI. The CDR3 nucleotides read TGTGCCAGCAGACCCGGACAGCTCTCTGATGGCTACACCTTC. Its translation is CASRPGQLSDGYTF.

The CDR3 DNA follows: TGTGCCAGCAGCAAGACAGGGAGGGCCTTGGAGACCCAGTACTTC. The encoded protein is CASSKTGRALETQYF. The genes are TRBV11-2 and TRBJ2-5; either TRBD1 or TRBD2 may fit D (7 bases each). The V end was cut by 5 bases, the J end by 5 bases, with 18 bases between. This CDR3 region has 15 residues. Germline CDR1 reads SGHAT; CDR2 reads FQNNGV.

The chain employs TRBV5-8 and TRBJ2-3; a possible D gene is TRBD1 (6 bases). The CDR3 extends over 15 amino acids. V dropped 3 bases and J dropped 2 bases, with 13 bases sitting between them. The germline CDR1 and CDR2 sequences are SGHTS and YDEGEE. In DNA, the CDR3 is TGTGCCAGCAGCTCTGGACAGATTATCACAGATACGCAGTATTTT. Protein product: CASSSGQIITDTQYF.

The rearrangement links TRBV27 to TRBJ1-2, with TRBD1 as a possible D gene (6 bases). V was pared by 6 bases and J by 0 bases, with 11 bases between. Germline-derived CDR1 and CDR2 are MNHEY and SMNVEV (reference sequence). The CDR3 contains 14 residues. The CDR3 nucleotides are TGTGCCAGCAGGGGGGCCGGAACTAACTATGGCTACACCTTC. The encoded protein is CASRGAGTNYGYTF.